This entry lists 5 T cell receptor beta chains sequenced from one sample in a study of blood T cell repertoires in COVID-19. This table comes from immunoSEQ multiplex PCR, and its TCRdb copy is limited to in-frame clones, with some not included. Of approximately 90,000 clones listed, more than 70% are singletons. Sample: peripheral blood. The receptor set was obtained from a human donor with acute or convalescent COVID-19. The donor label of this sample is uncertain.

This chain links TRBV15 with TRBJ2-7, with D uncertain. CDR1 is LNHNV and CDR2 is YYDKDF in the germline V gene (reference sequence). V was pared by 0 bases and J by 2 bases, with 11 bases between. The CDR3 has 15 amino acids. CDR3 sequence: CATSRDKSTAYEQYF. In DNA, the CDR3 is TGTGCCACCAGCAGAGATAAAAGCACAGCCTACGAGCAGTACTTC.

The chain recombines TRBV30 with TRBJ1-2; a weak D match, TRBD1 (5 bases). The CDR3 totals 15 residues. Germline CDR1 GTSNPN, CDR2 SVGIG (reference sequence). V was clipped by 2 bases and J by 0 bases, with 13 bases between them. The CDR3 region has the DNA TGTGCCTGGAGTCCTGGGGGGGGGACTAACTATGGCTACACCTTC. It translates to CAWSPGGGTNYGYTF.

Here the CDR3 DNA reads TGTGCCAGCAGTTTTTCAGGGGTGAGAACTGAAGCTTTCTTT. Its protein is CASSFSGVRTEAFF. The rearrangement joins TRBV28 to TRBJ1-1, with D possibly being TRBD1 (6 bases). The V gene's germline CDR1 is MDHEN and CDR2 SYDVKM. CDR3 size: 14 residues. V gave up 3 bases and J gave up 5 bases, with 13 bases separating them.

The chain has TRBV6-5 and TRBJ1-6; 8 nucleotides match TRBD1. Germline trimming cut 3 bases from V and 5 bases from J; bases unmatched to any gene: 3. The CDR3 is 15 residues long. CDR1 and CDR2 from the germline V gene are MNHEY and SVGAGI. The CDR3 DNA sequence: TGTGCCAGCAGTTATCGGGGACAGGATAATTCACCCCTCCACTTT. It translates to CASSYRGQDNSPLHF.

This sequence joins TRBV5-4 and TRBJ2-7, with 9 nucleotides matching TRBD2. V lost 1 base, J lost 4 bases, and 6 bases stayed unmatched. This CDR3 is built from 15 residues. CDR1 is SGHNT, CDR2 YYREEE, per germline (reference sequence). The CDR3 DNA reads as TGTGCCAGCAGCTTGCCAAGGGCGGGGGGGTACGAGCAGTACTTC. Translating it yields CASSLPRAGGYEQYF.